The source of this TCR beta chain is a study of CD8 T cells in Susac syndrome (dated by TCRdb to about 2019). Broadly, across the study: Among the Susac syndrome patients who were sequenced, clinically active disease was present in over 5 and clinical remission was observed in under ten. At the time of blood withdrawal, Susac syndrome patients were either therapy-naive, taking corticosteroids (with some also receiving IVIg), or on IVIg alone. The study used repertoire sequencing to test whether antigen drove CD8+ T cell activation and differentiation in Susac syndrome. Clonality of the CD8+ T cell repertoire was compared between 11 to 12 healthy donors, around 14 Susac syndrome patients and about 15 multiple sclerosis patients.

The CDR3 covers 15 residues, taking in both the cysteine and the phenylalanine. Left in the record is the CDR3 DNA by itself, 45 bases read in frame from the first base. CDR1 SQVTM and CDR2 ANQGSEA were looked up in the germline V gene. Relative to germline, V is missing 3 bases and J is missing 4 bases, with 8 bases of the junction outside any gene match. Broader findings and caveats from the paper: CD8+ repertoires in Susac syndrome showed clonal expansion, which was highest in CD8+ TEMRA cells and was greater in clinically active patients than in remitting patients. The TCR sequencing and HLA analysis was acknowledged to have included a relatively small number of individuals. In the total CD8+ and CD8+ TEMRA repertoires, around 15 and five Susac-specific public clones, respectively, were identified.

High-throughput TCR beta sequencing profiled peripheral blood CD8+ and CD4+ T cells from healthy donors, Susac syndrome patients and multiple sclerosis patients. The Susac syndrome patients fulfilled recently defined diagnostic criteria for definite or probable disease. Bulk CD8+ and CD4+ T cells were purified magnetically by negative isolation, whereas CD8+ TEMRA cells were enriched by FACS. Blood was drawn into EDTA tubes, processed within 24 hours, and PBMCs were isolated by density gradient centrifugation. PBMCs intended for TCR sequencing were cryopreserved in liquid nitrogen and thawed later in a water bath at 37 degrees C. The sorted or isolated CD4+, CD8+ and CD8+ TEMRA cells reached a purity of at least 90%. RNA was extracted using the RNeasy kit, and roughly 0.5 to 1 microgram was reverse transcribed with random hexamers. The immunoSEQ multiplex PCR assay, which covers 54 Vbeta and 13 Jbeta segments, was used to amplify TCR beta CDR3 regions. PCR amplification bias was corrected using a synthetic template baseline for primer optimization and computational correction. Concerning the study's data processing: Reads were assigned to V, D and J genes according to IMGT and analyzed in immunoSEQ Analyzer, with only productive sequences retained. Clonality was computed as one minus Shannon entropy normalized by log2 of the number of productive unique sequences. For each patient and control, public and private clones were evaluated among the 100 most prevalent clones. A clone was defined as Susac-specific if it was absent from the healthy and MS cohorts, from more than 850 published viral clones and from other ImmuneACCESS disease sequences. Using fastp at Q25 and MiXCR, TCRdb reprocessed the public reads and kept productive beta chains. Rows matching on CDR3 protein sequence are summarized as one entry with the most common DNA and genes. The V and J calls and clone size are TCRdb's, not the authors'. The sample table holds 95,000 to 150,000 distinct CDR3 sequences, of which 85% to 95% were seen once. Clones ranked in the top ten supply around 0.28% of the sample.

Regarding this clonotype: Its antigen remains unidentified. Within one base of it there is no much larger clone, and no base qualities were kept.

This receptor chain uses TRBV29-1 and TRBJ2-3, with TRBD2 identical over 9 junction bases. This clonotype was obtained from a human donor with Susac syndrome. The sample taken for sequencing was CD8+ T cells from PBMCs. The CDR3 protein sequence reads: CSVELTSGLADTQYF. The DNA is as follows: TGCAGCGTTGAGCTCACTAGCGGGTTAGCAGATACGCAGTATTTT.